These 32 T cell receptor beta chains originate from one sample sequenced in a study of cytomegalovirus exposure and HLA in healthy donors. Amplification used 60 Vbeta primers and 13 Jbeta primers. Clones were read by immunoSEQ multiplex PCR, and TCRdb kept only the in-frame ones, dropping some. Of about 110,000 clones listed, around 80% are singletons. The sequencing sample was made of PBMCs. Receptor source: a man in his forties in good health and CMV-seronegative.

This clone has a single count. This rearrangement joins TRBV6-5 to TRBJ2-5; D is undetermined. The J call could be wrong; TRBJ2-7 is a better fit for the DNA end. The CDR3 has 12 amino acids. CDR1 MNHEY and CDR2 SVGAGI come from the germline V gene. The CDR3 region has the DNA TGTGCCAGCAGTTTTAGTAGCAACGAGCAGTACTTC. The encoded protein is CASSFSSNEQYF.

This chain uses TRBV29-1 with TRBJ2-2; the match to TRBD2 covers 15 bases. CDR3 length equals 15 residues. CDR1 SQVTM and CDR2 ANQGSEA come from the germline V gene. The junction had 2 bases not matched to a gene; V was cut back by 6 bases and J by 3 bases. The CDR3 DNA is TGCAGCGTCCGGACTAGCGGGGGGGACACCGGGGAGCTGTTTTTT. Its protein product is CSVRTSGGDTGELFF.

V gene TRBV19 combines with J gene TRBJ2-3; 11 positions match TRBD2. V dropped 6 bases and J dropped 13; count of bases not matched to a gene: 12. The germline V gene has CDR1 LNHDA and CDR2 SQIVND (reference sequence). The CDR3 is made up of 14 amino acids. CDR3 sequence: CASRTSGAAAFEYF. CDR3 DNA sequence: TGTGCCAGTAGGACTAGCGGGGCGGCGGCGTTTGAGTATTTT. Variable domain in full (rest from reference TRBV19 and TRBJ2-3): DGGITQSPKYLFRKEGQNVTLSCEQNLNHDAMYWYRQDPGQGLRLIYYSQIVNDFQKGDIAEGYSVSREKKESFPLTVTSAQKNPTAFYLCASRTSGAAAFEYFGPGTRLTVL.

This clone has only a few counts. V is TRBV4-2 and J is TRBJ2-2, with D perhaps TRBD2 (6 bases). This CDR3 has 16 residues. Germline loops: CDR1 LGHNA, CDR2 YNFKEQ. V was clipped by 1 base and J by 4 bases, with 13 bases between them. CDR3: CASSQAAGQATGELFF. The CDR3 bases are TGTGCCAGCAGCCAAGCCGCGGGGCAGGCCACCGGGGAGCTGTTTTTT.

This chain joins TRBV11-2 and TRBJ1-3; tentative D call: TRBD1 (6 bases). V lost 2 bases to trimming and J lost 2 bases, with 10 bases between them. The CDR3 sequence is 15 residues long. Germline CDR1 and CDR2: SGHAT and FQNNGV. CDR3 bases: TGTGCCAGCAGCTTACAGGGGATCCCTGGAAACACCATATATTTT. Translation: CASSLQGIPGNTIYF.

The chain employs TRBV27 and TRBJ1-1; D unclear. Trimming left V 0 bases short and J 5 bases short, with 16 bases between. The CDR3 has 16 residues. The germline V gene has CDR1 MNHEY and CDR2 SMNVEV (reference sequence). CDR3 region: CASSLSGRAGGTEAFF. Written as DNA, the CDR3 is TGTGCCAGCAGTTTATCGGGCCGGGCCGGAGGGACTGAAGCTTTCTTT.

The genes are TRBV27 and TRBJ1-1; D gene unclear. CDR1 is MNHEY, CDR2 SMNVEV, per germline (reference sequence). Trimming removed 2 bases at V and 5 bases at J, with 9 bases between. The CDR3 covers 13 residues. The CDR3 is CASSLGRYTEAFF. The CDR3 DNA reads TGTGCCAGCAGTTTAGGTCGGTATACTGAAGCTTTCTTT.

The V and J genes are TRBV11-2 and TRBJ1-3; D call uncertain. Trimming removed 3 bases from V and 2 bases from J, with 8 bases in between. The CDR3 covers 14 residues. CDR1 and CDR2 from the germline V gene are SGHAT and FQNNGV. The CDR3 nucleotides read TGTGCCAGCAGCTTCGCGGGGACTGGAAACACCATATATTTT. It codes for CASSFAGTGNTIYF.

The V call is TRBV27, the J call TRBJ1-2, with 7 bases matching TRBD1. The CDR3 is 15 residues long. Per germline, CDR1 MNHEY and CDR2 SMNVEV (reference sequence). The V segment lost 6 bases and the J segment 4 bases; nucleotides outside the gene matches: 11. The CDR3 coding sequence is TGTGCCAGCAGCGTTTTTGGGGACAGCGGCTATGGCTACACCTTC. It translates to CASSVFGDSGYGYTF.

The chain carries TRBV27 and TRBJ1-2, with TRBD1 as a possible D gene (5 bases). Deletions cut 6 bases from V and 2 bases from J, with 19 bases between. CDR1 and CDR2 from the germline V gene are MNHEY and SMNVEV (reference sequence). This CDR3 is 16 amino acids long. The CDR3 DNA sequence: TGTGCCAGCAGCCGGGGGGGGAGTGCGGGCAACTATGGCTACACCTTC. This encodes CASSRGGSAGNYGYTF.

A single count supports this clone. This chain connects TRBV14 to TRBJ1-6, with 10 bases fitting TRBD1. The CDR3 runs 17 residues. Germline trimming cut 3 bases from V and 9 bases from J; bases unmatched to any gene: 11. Germline CDR1 is SGHDN and CDR2 is FVKESK. Written as DNA, the CDR3 is TGTGCCAGCAGCCAGGGCTCGGGACAGGGGCGGTTTTCACCCCTCCACTTT. Protein sequence: CASSQGSGQGRFSPLHF.

The chain combines TRBV21-1 with TRBJ2-1; the D call in the table, TRBD2, was not verified against the DNA. TRBV21-1 is a documented pseudogene. This CDR3 is built from 17 residues. The CDR3 protein is CASSKGNRETLNNEQFF. CDR3 coding DNA: TGTGCCAGCAGCAAAGGTAATAGGGAGACCCTCAACAATGAGCAGTTCTTC.

The chain is built from TRBV9 and TRBJ2-1, with 9 positions matching TRBD2. CDR3 size: 15 residues. The ends lost 0 bases at V and 7 bases at J; junction bases unmatched: 5. Germline CDR1 reads SGDLS; CDR2 reads YYNGEE. CDR3 loop: CASSVDGGGGNEQFF. The DNA for the CDR3 is TGTGCCAGCAGCGTAGATGGCGGGGGGGGAAATGAGCAGTTCTTC.

The rearrangement links TRBV27 to TRBJ2-6, with no clear D. V lost 4 bases and J lost 5, with 6 bases in between. CDR1 and CDR2 (germline): MNHEY, SMNVEV (reference sequence). CDR3 size: 13 residues. The CDR3 DNA follows: TGTGCCAGCAGTTCGGGTAGGGCCAACGTCCTGACTTTC. Translation gives CASSSGRANVLTF.

This clone was seen just once. The chain couples TRBV29-1 to TRBJ1-2; TRBD1 agrees at 8 bases. The trim removed 4 bases at V and 8 bases at J, leaving 6 bases unmatched. Germline V CDR1 and CDR2: SQVTM, ANQGSEA. The CDR3 loop spans 12 amino acids. The CDR3 region is CSVARTGIGYTF. The CDR3 nucleotides read TGCAGCGTTGCCCGGACAGGGATCGGCTACACCTTC.

V and J are TRBV7-9 and TRBJ1-2, with 11 positions matching TRBD1. Germline CDR1 SEHNR, CDR2 FQNEAQ (reference sequence). V was clipped by 4 bases and J by 4 bases; unmatched bases: 5. The CDR3 is 15 residues long. The CDR3 DNA follows: TGTGCCAGCAGCTCGGGACAGGGGGTCCCCTATGGCTACACCTTC. This encodes CASSSGQGVPYGYTF.

The V gene is TRBV5-1, the J gene TRBJ1-2; D unresolved. The germline V gene has CDR1 SGHRS and CDR2 YFSETQ. The CDR3 has 16 amino acids. Trimming pared 4 bases from V and 0 bases from J, leaving 16 bases between. CDR3 DNA sequence: TGCGCCAGCAGCGGGAGGGATTCAACAGCTAACTATGGCTACACCTTC. Residues: CASSGRDSTANYGYTF.

V is TRBV7-3 and J is TRBJ2-3; 8 bases agree with TRBD1. The CDR3 runs to 15 residues. Unmatched junction bases numbered 7, after V lost 5 bases and J lost 3 bases. Germline V gene lookup returns CDR1 SGHTA and CDR2 FQGTGA. In nucleotides, the CDR3 is TGTGCCAGCAGCCCCGGGACAGGAGGGACAGATACGCAGTATTTT. This encodes CASSPGTGGTDTQYF.

This clone was counted only a few times. This chain connects TRBV4-2 to TRBJ2-1, with TRBD2 matching over 12 bases. J gave up 5 bases and V 4 bases, and 9 bases lay outside the gene matches. The CDR3 runs 17 residues. The germline gives CDR1 LGHNA, CDR2 YNFKEQ. The CDR3 loop reads CASSRLGLAGGNNEQFF. The CDR3, as DNA: TGTGCCAGCAGCCGACTGGGTCTAGCGGGGGGGAACAATGAGCAGTTCTTC.

This clone was picked up a small number of times. The rearrangement uses TRBV9 and TRBJ2-7, with 7 bases identical to TRBD2. The CDR3 extends over 14 amino acids. The germline V gene has CDR1 SGDLS and CDR2 YYNGEE. V lost 8 bases, J lost 0 bases, and 8 bases stayed unmatched. For the CDR3, the DNA is TGTGCCAGTAATGGCGGGGGAATCTCCTACGAGCAGTACTTC. This gives the protein CASNGGGISYEQYF.

V and J are TRBV10-3 and TRBJ2-3; 10 bases agree with TRBD2. Germline values: CDR1 ENHRY, CDR2 SYGVKD. This CDR3 is built from 15 residues. The V segment lost 4 bases and the J segment 1 base; nucleotides outside the gene matches: 2. The DNA of the CDR3 is TGTGCCATCAGTGCAAGCGGGGGGGGCACAGATACGCAGTATTTT. Protein sequence: CAISASGGGTDTQYF.

The chain recombines TRBV19 with TRBJ1-2, with TRBD1 as a possible D gene (5 bases). This CDR3 spans 14 amino acids. CDR1 LNHDA and CDR2 SQIVND come from the germline V gene (reference sequence). Trimming removed 0 bases at V and 9 bases at J, with 14 bases between. The chain's CDR3 is CASSIEGARHSYTF. The CDR3 coding sequence is TGTGCCAGTAGTATAGAAGGGGCGCGTCATAGCTACACCTTC. The variable domain in full, completed from reference TRBV19 and TRBJ1-2, reads DGGITQSPKYLFRKEGQNVTLSCEQNLNHDAMYWYRQDPGQGLRLIYYSQIVNDFQKGDIAEGYSVSREKKESFPLTVTSAQKNPTAFYLCASSIEGARHSYTFGSGTRLTVV.

The rearrangement links TRBV5-1 to TRBJ2-3; 9 bases align to TRBD2. J gave up 4 bases and V 0 bases, and 12 bases lay outside the gene matches. Germline V gene lookup returns CDR1 SGHRS and CDR2 YFSETQ. The length of the CDR3 is 18 residues. CDR3 amino acids: CASSLVSGGLLTPDTQYF. The CDR3 region has the DNA TGCGCCAGCAGCTTGGTGAGCGGGGGGCTGTTAACGCCAGATACGCAGTATTTT.

This sequence joins TRBV19 and TRBJ1-1; a weak D match, TRBD1 (6 bases). The CDR3 length is 15 residues. Trimming shortened V by 6 bases and J by 2 bases, and 16 bases separated the two germline ends. Germline CDR1 is LNHDA and CDR2 is SQIVND (reference sequence). The chain's CDR3 is CASRSLRQANTEAFF. CDR3 sequence (DNA): TGTGCCAGTAGATCCCTAAGACAGGCCAACACTGAAGCTTTCTTT.

The chain uses TRBV18 and TRBJ1-2; tentative D call: TRBD1 (5 bases). Trimming pared 6 bases from V and 6 bases from J, leaving 11 bases between. The length of the CDR3 is 12 residues. Germline V gene lookup returns CDR1 KGHSH and CDR2 LQKENI. CDR3 residues: CASSPSGDGYTF. CDR3 sequence (DNA): TGTGCCAGCTCCCCCTCGGGGGATGGCTACACCTTC.

This sequence joins TRBV7-8 and TRBJ2-6, with D perhaps TRBD2 (5 bases). This CDR3 has 21 amino acids. Germline V CDR1 and CDR2: SGHVS, FQNEAQ. V lost 1 base to trimming and J lost 4 bases, with 26 bases between them. CDR3 protein: CASSLDRVPSITRRGANVLTF. Here the CDR3 DNA reads TGTGCCAGCAGCTTAGATCGGGTTCCTAGCATAACCCGGAGGGGGGCCAACGTCCTGACTTTC.

The count of this clone is one. The rearrangement links TRBV27 to TRBJ2-3; possibly TRBD1 for D (6 bases). This CDR3 spans 14 amino acids. The V gene lost 5 bases and the J gene lost 13 bases, with 22 bases spanning the gap. Germline V gene data show CDR1 as MNHEY and CDR2 as SMNVEV (reference sequence). The CDR3, as DNA: TGTGCCAGCAGTACCCCGGACAGACACAGATTGGAGTATTTT. This translates into CASSTPDRHRLEYF.

The CDR3 region is CASGLATRDTQYF. CDR3 bases: TGTGCTAGTGGACTAGCGACGAGAGATACGCAGTATTTT. The rearrangement links TRBV12-5 to TRBJ2-3; 7 bases are a match to TRBD2. The germline CDR1 and CDR2 sequences are LGHNT and FRNRAP. V lost 6 bases and J lost 5; bases outside the gene matches: 5. The CDR3 length is 13 residues.

V is TRBV27 and J is TRBJ2-7, with D tentatively TRBD2 (6 bases). V was cut by 6 bases and J by 6 bases, with 21 bases left in between. The V gene's germline CDR1 is MNHEY and CDR2 SMNVEV (reference sequence). The CDR3 length is 15 residues. This CDR3 is CASSMAGRGWGEQYF. The CDR3 region has the DNA TGTGCCAGCAGCATGGCCGGGCGGGGATGGGGCGAGCAGTACTTC.

The V and J genes are TRBV18 and TRBJ1-2; 7 nucleotides match TRBD1. Trimming at V came to 3 bases and at J to 8 bases, leaving 3 bases not matched to a gene. The CDR3 covers 12 residues. Germline V CDR1 and CDR2: KGHSH, LQKENI. The DNA of the CDR3 is TGTGCCAGCTCACCGCAGGGGGACGGCTACACCTTC. It yields the protein CASSPQGDGYTF.

The chain links TRBV7-8 to TRBJ2-7; D is ambiguous. The CDR3 has 12 residues. Trimming removed 3 bases from V and 6 bases from J, with 9 bases in between. The germline gives CDR1 SGHVS, CDR2 FQNEAQ. The CDR3 protein is CASSFAVSEQYF. The CDR3 DNA reads TGTGCCAGCAGCTTTGCGGTTAGCGAGCAGTACTTC.

This sequence joins TRBV19 and TRBJ1-6, with no clear D. This CDR3 is built from 15 residues. Trimming left V 6 bases short and J 7 bases short, with 16 bases between. Germline lookup yields CDR1 LNHDA and CDR2 SQIVND (reference sequence). The CDR3 sequence: CASSPPSGRNSPLHF. The CDR3 coding sequence is TGTGCCAGTAGCCCCCCGAGCGGTCGGAATTCACCCCTCCACTTT.